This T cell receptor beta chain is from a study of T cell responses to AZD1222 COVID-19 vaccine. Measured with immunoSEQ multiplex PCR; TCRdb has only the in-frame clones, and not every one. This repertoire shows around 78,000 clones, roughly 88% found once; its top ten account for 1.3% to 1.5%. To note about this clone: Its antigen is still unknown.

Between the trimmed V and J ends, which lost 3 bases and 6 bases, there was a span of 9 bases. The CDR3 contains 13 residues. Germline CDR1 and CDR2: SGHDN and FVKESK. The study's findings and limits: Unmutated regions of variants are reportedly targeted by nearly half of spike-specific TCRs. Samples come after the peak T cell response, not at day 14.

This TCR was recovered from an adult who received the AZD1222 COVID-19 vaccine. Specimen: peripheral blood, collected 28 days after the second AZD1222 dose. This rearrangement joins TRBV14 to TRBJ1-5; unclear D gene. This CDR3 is CASSQGLGQPQHF. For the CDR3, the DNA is TGTGCCAGCAGCCAGGGTCTCGGTCAGCCCCAGCATTTT.